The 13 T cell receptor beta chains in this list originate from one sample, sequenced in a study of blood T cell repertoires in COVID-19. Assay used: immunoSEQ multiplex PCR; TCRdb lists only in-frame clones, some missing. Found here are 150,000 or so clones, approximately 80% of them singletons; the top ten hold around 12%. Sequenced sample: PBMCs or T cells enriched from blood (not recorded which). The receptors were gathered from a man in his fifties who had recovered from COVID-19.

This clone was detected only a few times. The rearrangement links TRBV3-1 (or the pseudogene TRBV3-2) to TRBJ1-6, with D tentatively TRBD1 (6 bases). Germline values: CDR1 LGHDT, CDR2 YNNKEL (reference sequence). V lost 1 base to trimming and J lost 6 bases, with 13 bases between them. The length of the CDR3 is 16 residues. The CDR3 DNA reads TGTGCCAGCAGCCAAGGGCACGGGGGGCCTAATTCACCCCTCCACTTT. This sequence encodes CASSQGHGGPNSPLHF.

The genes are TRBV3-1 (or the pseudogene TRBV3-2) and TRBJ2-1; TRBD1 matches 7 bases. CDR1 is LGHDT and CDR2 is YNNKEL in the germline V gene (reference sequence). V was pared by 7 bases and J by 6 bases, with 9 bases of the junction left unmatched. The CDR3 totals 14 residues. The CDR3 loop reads CASMPGQRRNEQFF. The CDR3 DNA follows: TGTGCCAGCATGCCGGGACAGCGCCGCAATGAGCAGTTCTTC.

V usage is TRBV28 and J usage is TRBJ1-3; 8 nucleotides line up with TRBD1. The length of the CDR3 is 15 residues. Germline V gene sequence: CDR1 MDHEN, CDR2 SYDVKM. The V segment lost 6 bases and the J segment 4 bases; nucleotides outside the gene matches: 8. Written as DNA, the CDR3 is TGTGCCAGCAGCTCAGGGGGCGCAGGAGGAAACACCATATATTTT. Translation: CASSSGGAGGNTIYF.

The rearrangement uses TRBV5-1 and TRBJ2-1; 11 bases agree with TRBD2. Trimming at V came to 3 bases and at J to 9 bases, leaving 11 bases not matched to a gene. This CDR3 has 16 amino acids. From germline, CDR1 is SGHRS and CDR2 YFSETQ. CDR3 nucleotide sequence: TGCGCCAGCAGCTCCGCTAGCGGGGGGCCGACAAGTGAGCAGTTCTTC. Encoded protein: CASSSASGGPTSEQFF.

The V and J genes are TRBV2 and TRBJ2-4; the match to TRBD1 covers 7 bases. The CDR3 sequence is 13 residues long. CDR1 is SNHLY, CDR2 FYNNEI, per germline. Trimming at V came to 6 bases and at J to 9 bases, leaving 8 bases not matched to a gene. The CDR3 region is CASRGQKRVIQYF. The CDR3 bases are TGTGCCAGCAGGGGACAGAAAAGAGTCATTCAGTACTTC.

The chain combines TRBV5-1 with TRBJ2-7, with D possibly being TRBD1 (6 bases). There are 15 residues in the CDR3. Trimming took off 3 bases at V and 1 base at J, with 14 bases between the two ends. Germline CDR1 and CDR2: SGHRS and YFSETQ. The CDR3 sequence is CASSSDPTGSYEQYF. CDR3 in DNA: TGCGCCAGCAGCTCAGACCCCACAGGGTCCTACGAGCAGTACTTC.

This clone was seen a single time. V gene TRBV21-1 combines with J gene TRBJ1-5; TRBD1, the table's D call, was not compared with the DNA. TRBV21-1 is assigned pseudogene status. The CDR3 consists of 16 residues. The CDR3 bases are TGTGCCAGCAAGGGGGACAGGGGGTTGAGCAATCAGCCCCAGCATTTT. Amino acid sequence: CASKGDRGLSNQPQHF.

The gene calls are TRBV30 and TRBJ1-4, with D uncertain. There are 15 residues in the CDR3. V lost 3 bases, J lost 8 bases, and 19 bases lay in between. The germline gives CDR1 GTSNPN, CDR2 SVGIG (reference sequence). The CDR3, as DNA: TGTGCCTGGAGCCCAACCGTGACGGGGATCGAAAAACTGTTTTTT. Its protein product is CAWSPTVTGIEKLFF.

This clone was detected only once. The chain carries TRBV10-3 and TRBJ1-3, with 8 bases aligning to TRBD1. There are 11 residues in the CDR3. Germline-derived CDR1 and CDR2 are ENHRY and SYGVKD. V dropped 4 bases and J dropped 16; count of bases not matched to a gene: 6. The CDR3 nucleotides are TGTGCCATCAGTGGGGGACAGGCCGTGTATTTT. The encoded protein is CAISGGQAVYF.

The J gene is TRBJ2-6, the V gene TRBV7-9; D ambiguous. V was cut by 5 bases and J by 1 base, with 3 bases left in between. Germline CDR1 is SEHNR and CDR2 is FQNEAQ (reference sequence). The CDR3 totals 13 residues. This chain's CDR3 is CASSPSGANVLTF. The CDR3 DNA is TGTGCCAGCAGCCCTTCTGGGGCCAACGTCCTGACTTTC. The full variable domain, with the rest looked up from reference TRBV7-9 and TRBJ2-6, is DTGVSQNPRHKITKRGQNVTFRCDPISEHNRLYWYRQTLGQGPEFLTYFQNEAQLEKSRLLSDRFSAERPKGSFSTLEIQRTEQGDSAMYLCASSPSGANVLTFGAGSRLTVL.

In DNA, the CDR3 is TGTGCCACCAGCAGAGTTGGCGGGGGAAGCACAGATACGCAGTATTTT. This encodes CATSRVGGGSTDTQYF. V gene TRBV15 combines with J gene TRBJ2-3; 7 nucleotides agree with TRBD2. Germline V lookup: CDR1 LNHNV, CDR2 YYDKDF (reference sequence). Germline trimming cut 1 base from V and 0 bases from J; bases unmatched to any gene: 4. The CDR3 loop spans 16 amino acids.

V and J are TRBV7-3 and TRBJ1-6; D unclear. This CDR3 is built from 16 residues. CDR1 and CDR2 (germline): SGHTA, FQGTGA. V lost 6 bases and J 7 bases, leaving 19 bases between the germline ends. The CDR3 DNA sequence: TGTGCCAGCAGTCCCCCTACAGCTACTCGGAATTCACCCCTCCACTTT. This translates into CASSPPTATRNSPLHF.

CDR3 nucleotide sequence: TGTGCCAGCAGCCCCGGGTTCTCCTACGAGCAGTACTTC. Encoded protein: CASSPGFSYEQYF. This chain joins TRBV7-3 and TRBJ2-7; D gene unclear. CDR1 is SGHTA and CDR2 is FQGTGA in the germline V gene. Trimming stripped 5 bases from V and 0 bases from J, with 8 bases between. The CDR3 extends over 13 amino acids.